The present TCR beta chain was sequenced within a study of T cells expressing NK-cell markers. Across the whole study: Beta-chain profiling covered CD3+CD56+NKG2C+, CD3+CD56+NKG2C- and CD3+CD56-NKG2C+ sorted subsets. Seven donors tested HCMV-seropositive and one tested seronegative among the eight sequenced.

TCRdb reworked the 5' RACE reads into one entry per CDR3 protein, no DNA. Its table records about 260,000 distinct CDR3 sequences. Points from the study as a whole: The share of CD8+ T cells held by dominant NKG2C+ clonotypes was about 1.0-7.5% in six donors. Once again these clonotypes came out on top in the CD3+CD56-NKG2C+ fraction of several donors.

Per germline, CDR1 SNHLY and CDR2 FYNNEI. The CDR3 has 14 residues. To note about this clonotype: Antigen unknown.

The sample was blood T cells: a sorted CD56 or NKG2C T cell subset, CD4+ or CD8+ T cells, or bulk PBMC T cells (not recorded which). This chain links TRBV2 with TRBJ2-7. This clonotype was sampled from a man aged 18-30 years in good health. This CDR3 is CASIKDQSSYEQYF.